The T cell receptor (beta chain) described here comes from a study of radiotherapy plus CTLA-4 blockade in lung cancer. As for the study in general: 15% to 20% of patients responded objectively, and around 32% achieved disease control.

The germline gives CDR1 SGHKS, CDR2 YYEKEE (reference sequence). V was clipped by 4 bases and J by 2 bases; unmatched bases: 10. The CDR3 runs 16 residues. Using immunoSEQ multiplex PCR, the repertoire was profiled, and TCRdb retains in-frame clones only, with some absent. This repertoire shows approximately 40,000 clones, roughly four fifths found once; its top ten account for around 2.4%. As for this clone: Its antigen is not known.

Points from the study as a whole: Radiotherapy plus ipilimumab was followed by expansion in blood of tumor-derived TCR clones. Early clone dynamics of blood T cells, plus interferon-beta, reportedly predicted response best.

Chemo-refractory metastatic non-small-cell lung cancer patients received focal radiation with ipilimumab CTLA-4 blockade. The sequence came from a human donor with non-small cell lung cancer whose response to radiotherapy plus ipilimumab could not be evaluated. The chain recombines TRBV5-5 with TRBJ2-7; 9 positions match TRBD1. Source: peripheral blood, taken from a patient treated with radiotherapy plus ipilimumab. CDR3 in amino acids: CASSRATGGPTYEQYF. In DNA form, the CDR3 reads TGTGCCAGCAGCCGCGCCACAGGGGGCCCTACCTACGAGCAGTACTTC.